What follows are 27 T cell receptor beta chains derived from one specimen sequenced in a study of CXCR3-negative and CXCR3-positive naive CD8 T cells. Through 5' RACE with UMI labels, the TRB cDNA libraries were prepared. TCRdb reprocessed the 5' RACE reads, keeping one entry per CDR3 protein, no DNA. Here the sample table reports some 130,000 distinct CDR3 sequences. The sequenced sample was naive CXCR3- CD8+ T cells from blood. The subset was: CD45RO-CCR7+CD27+CD95- naive CD8+ T cells lacking CXCR3 (TNR3-). The receptors come from a human donor in good health. Some clones in this sample may be carry-over from other donors' samples.

The V gene is TRBV9, the J gene TRBJ2-7; checking the TCRdb D call of TRBD2 is not possible without DNA. This CDR3 is 15 amino acids long. The germline V gene has CDR1 SGDLS and CDR2 YYNGEE. The CDR3 sequence: CASSVGGDSTYEQYF.

The rearrangement joins TRBV7-6 to TRBJ2-1; TCRdb's D call, TRBD2, is unchecked because there is no DNA. CDR1 is SGHVS and CDR2 is FNYEAQ in the germline V gene. CDR3 length: 19 residues. CDR3: CASSLEASGTYDWNNEQFF. Supplemented by reference TRBV7-6 and TRBJ2-1, the full variable domain reads GAGVSQSPRYKVTKRGQDVALRCDPISGHVSLYWYRQALGQGPEFLTYFNYEAQQDKSGLPNDRFSAERPEGSISTLTIQRTEQRDSAMYRCASSLEASGTYDWNNEQFFGPGTRLTVL.

This chain connects TRBV29-1 to TRBJ2-1. Looked up from germline, CDR1 is SQVTM and CDR2 is ANQGSEA. The CDR3 covers 15 residues. The CDR3 loop reads CSGTTGRSSYNEQFF.

The chain uses TRBV20-1 and TRBJ2-2; the TCRdb D gene call, TRBD2, has no DNA to confirm it. The CDR3 is 15 amino acids. Per the germline V gene, CDR1 is DFQATT and CDR2 is SNEGSKA (reference sequence). CDR3 amino acids: CSASPASRPGGELFF.

This rearrangement joins TRBV4-1 to TRBJ2-7; TCRdb picks TRBD2, but there is no DNA to check that call. This CDR3 has 18 residues. The germline V gene encodes CDR1 MGHRA and CDR2 YSYEKL. CDR3 region: CASSQVISGGASSYEQYF.

The chain carries TRBV6-5 and TRBJ2-1; TCRdb selects TRBD2, and the lack of DNA leaves this call unchecked. Germline lookup yields CDR1 MNHEY and CDR2 SVGAGI. The CDR3 runs to 13 residues. CDR3 in amino acids: CASGTSGNNEQFF.

This rearrangement joins TRBV20-1 to TRBJ2-7; TCRdb's D call, TRBD1, is unchecked because there is no DNA. The CDR3 runs 15 residues. The germline V gene encodes CDR1 DFQATT and CDR2 SNEGSKA (reference sequence). This CDR3 reads CSATLPGPRDYEQYF.

The genes are TRBV9 and TRBJ2-2; the TCRdb call, TRBD2, lacks DNA for checking. The germline gives CDR1 SGDLS, CDR2 YYNGEE. This CDR3 spans 17 amino acids. CDR3 sequence reads: CASSVARSGLGPGELFF.

The genes are TRBV28 and TRBJ2-4; TCRdb's assignment of TRBD2 cannot be checked, as there is no DNA. The germline gives CDR1 MDHEN, CDR2 SYDVKM. The CDR3 totals 12 residues. The CDR3 spells CASSAQLDIQYF. The full variable domain, rest sourced from reference TRBV28 and TRBJ2-4, is DVKVTQSSRYLVKRTGEKVFLECVQDMDHENMFWYRQDPGLGLRLIYFSYDVKMKEKGDIPEGYSVSREKKERFSLILESASTNQTSMYLCASSAQLDIQYFGAGTRLSVL.

This rearrangement joins TRBV5-1 to TRBJ1-2. The CDR3 contains 15 residues. Germline V gene data show CDR1 as SGHRS and CDR2 as YFSETQ. The CDR3: CASSLEANTYYGYTF.

The chain uses TRBV13 and TRBJ1-1; the D gene TCRdb calls, TRBD1, cannot be checked with no DNA. This CDR3 is built from 16 residues. Germline V lookup: CDR1 PRHDT, CDR2 FYEKMQ (reference sequence). CDR3 sequence: CASSLGHGTGNTEAFF. The full variable domain, its missing parts supplied by reference TRBV13 and TRBJ1-1, is AAGVIQSPRHLIKEKRETATLKCYPIPRHDTVYWYQQGPGQDPQFLISFYEKMQSDKGSIPDRFSAQQFSDYHSELNMSSLELGDSALYFCASSLGHGTGNTEAFFGQGTRLTVV.

The genes are TRBV27 and TRBJ1-5. The V gene's germline CDR1 is MNHEY and CDR2 SMNVEV (reference sequence). CDR3 length: 16 residues. The CDR3: CASSLFRCFRNQPQHF.

V gene TRBV13 combines with J gene TRBJ2-3; the TCRdb call, TRBD1, lacks DNA for checking. Looked up from germline, CDR1 is PRHDT and CDR2 is FYEKMQ (reference sequence). This CDR3 region has 13 residues. CDR3: CASSEAHTDTQYF. Filled out from reference TRBV13 and TRBJ2-3, the complete variable domain reads AAGVIQSPRHLIKEKRETATLKCYPIPRHDTVYWYQQGPGQDPQFLISFYEKMQSDKGSIPDRFSAQQFSDYHSELNMSSLELGDSALYFCASSEAHTDTQYFGPGTRLTVL.

The chain carries TRBV7-9 and TRBJ2-5; TCRdb proposes TRBD1, but this gene call is untestable without DNA. CDR1 and CDR2 (germline): SEHNR, FQNEAQ (reference sequence). There are 13 residues in the CDR3. CDR3 in amino acids: CASSQMDGGTQYF.

The chain joins TRBV29-1 to TRBJ2-1; TCRdb selects TRBD1, and the lack of DNA leaves this call unchecked. This CDR3 has 17 amino acids. Looked up from germline, CDR1 is SQVTM and CDR2 is ANQGSEA. CDR3 in amino acids: CSDARTGPGEAYNEQFF.

CDR3 loop: CASSLDTVLEDTGELFF. The V gene is TRBV12-3 or TRBV12-4, the J gene TRBJ2-2; lacking DNA, the TRBD1 call made by TCRdb goes unchecked. This CDR3 is 17 amino acids long.

This chain uses TRBV12-3 or TRBV12-4 with TRBJ2-1; TCRdb's D call of TRBD2 is untestable without DNA. This CDR3 is built from 16 residues. The CDR3 loop reads CASSFDGGEGYNEQFF.

The chain links TRBV5-1 to TRBJ1-1. Germline assignment: CDR1 SGHRS and CDR2 YFSETQ. There are 16 residues in the CDR3. This CDR3 reads CASSLAERVLDTEAFF.

The chain carries TRBV28 and TRBJ2-1; TCRdb selects TRBD1, and the lack of DNA leaves this call unchecked. This CDR3 region has 14 residues. The germline V gene encodes CDR1 MDHEN and CDR2 SYDVKM. The chain's CDR3 is CASKLAPGDDEQFF.

The rearrangement links TRBV7-8 to TRBJ2-1. CDR1 and CDR2 (germline): SGHVS, FQNEAQ. The CDR3 extends over 13 amino acids. The CDR3 sequence: CASSFRQNNEQFF.

The rearrangement links TRBV7-8 to TRBJ2-7. From germline, CDR1 is SGHVS and CDR2 FQNEAQ. The CDR3 totals 15 residues. The CDR3 here is CASSLNSLSFYEQYF.

The gene calls are TRBV25-1 and TRBJ2-5; no DNA is available, so the TRBD1 call from TCRdb remains unchecked. This CDR3 contains 14 residues. The germline V gene has CDR1 MGHDK and CDR2 SYGVNS. CDR3 amino acids: CASSGGGGRETQYF.

This chain links TRBV29-1 with TRBJ2-2; TCRdb selects TRBD1, and the lack of DNA leaves this call unchecked. Germline loops: CDR1 SQVTM, CDR2 ANQGSEA. CDR3 length: 15 amino acids. The CDR3: CSVVPGTVNTGELFF.

The genes are TRBV4-1 and TRBJ1-5; TCRdb outputs TRBD1, but without DNA this stays unchecked. This CDR3 has 15 amino acids. Per germline, CDR1 MGHRA and CDR2 YSYEKL. CDR3 in amino acids: CASSQVQGLKQPQHF.

The chain is built from TRBV19 and TRBJ2-7; the D gene TCRdb calls, TRBD2, cannot be checked with no DNA. The CDR3 totals 13 residues. CDR1 is LNHDA and CDR2 is SQIVND in the germline V gene (reference sequence). The CDR3 sequence is CASSIGRENEQYF.

This rearrangement joins TRBV29-1 to TRBJ2-1; no DNA is available, so the TRBD2 call from TCRdb remains unchecked. The germline gives CDR1 SQVTM, CDR2 ANQGSEA. The CDR3 extends over 13 amino acids. The CDR3 loop reads CSVDWREADEQFF.

V is TRBV14 and J is TRBJ1-6. Looked up from germline, CDR1 is SGHDN and CDR2 is FVKESK. The CDR3 loop spans 13 amino acids. CDR3 residues: CASSQSRNSPLHF.